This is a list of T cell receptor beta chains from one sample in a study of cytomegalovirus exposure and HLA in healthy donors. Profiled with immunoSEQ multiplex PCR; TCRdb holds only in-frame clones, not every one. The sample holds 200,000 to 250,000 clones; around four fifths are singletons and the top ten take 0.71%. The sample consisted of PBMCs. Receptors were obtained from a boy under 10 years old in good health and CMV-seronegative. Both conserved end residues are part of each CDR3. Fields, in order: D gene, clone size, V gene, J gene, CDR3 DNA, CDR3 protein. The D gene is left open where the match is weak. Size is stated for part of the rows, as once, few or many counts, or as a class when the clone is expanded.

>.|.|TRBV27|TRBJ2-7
TGTGCCAGCAGTCCTTACAGGGTACACGAGCAGTACTTC
CASSPYRVHEQYF
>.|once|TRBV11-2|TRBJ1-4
TGTGCCAGCAGCCTACCCTTGAGGGAACGGGAAAAACTGTTTTTT
CASSLPLREREKLFF
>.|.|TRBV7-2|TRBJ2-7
TGTGCCAGCAGCTATGGAGAGGGCTACGAGCAGTACTTC
CASSYGEGYEQYF
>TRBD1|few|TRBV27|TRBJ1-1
TGTGCCAGCACCGCACAGGGGATGTCAACTGAAGCTTTCTTT
CASTAQGMSTEAFF
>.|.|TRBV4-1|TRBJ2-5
TGCGCCAGCAGCCTCGAGTTTACGTACCAAGAGACCCAGTACTTC
CASSLEFTYQETQYF
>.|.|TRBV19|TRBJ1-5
TGTGCCAGTAGCTGGGGGGGGCGGGGCAATCAGCCCCAGCATTTT
CASSWGGRGNQPQHF
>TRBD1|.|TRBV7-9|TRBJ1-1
TGTGCCAGCAGCTCGGGACAGCTTTACACTGAAGCTTTCTTT
CASSSGQLYTEAFF
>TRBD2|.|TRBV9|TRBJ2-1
TGTGCCAGCAGCGCCCTCCCGGGGGGCAGCGGGAGCTACAATGAGCAGTTCTTC
CASSALPGGSGSYNEQFF
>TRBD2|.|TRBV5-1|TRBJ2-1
TGCGCCAGCAGCTTGTTGCCCACTAGCGGGAGAAGCAATGAGCAGTTCTTC
CASSLLPTSGRSNEQFF
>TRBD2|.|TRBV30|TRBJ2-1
TGTGCCTGGAGTGTCGCTAGCGGGAGCTTCTACAATGAGCAGTTCTTC
CAWSVASGSFYNEQFF